These 3 T cell receptor beta chains came from one sample sequenced in a study of shared clonotypes between healthy human individuals. Clones were sequenced by immunoSEQ multiplex PCR, and TCRdb holds only the in-frame ones, with some missing. Of over a million clones in the sample, under 80% were seen once. The sequencing sample was made of memory CD4+ T cells sorted from blood. As to subset: CD45RA-negative fraction. All receptors derive from a man aged 18 to 35 in good health.

The DNA of the CDR3 is TGTGCCAGCAGCTTAGATCGTGGGTACTATGGCTACACCTTC. Amino acids: CASSLDRGYYGYTF. This sequence joins TRBV7-9 and TRBJ1-2; no clear D. V gave up 1 base and J gave up 3 bases, with 9 bases separating them. CDR1 is SEHNR, CDR2 FQNEAQ, per germline (reference sequence). CDR3 length: 14 amino acids.

CDR3 sequence (DNA): TGTGCCAGCAGCTCCACCGGAGGGTACAATGAGCAGTTCTTC. It is translated as CASSSTGGYNEQFF. The chain is built from TRBV7-3 and TRBJ2-1; TRBD2 is a possible D gene (6 bases). Germline V gene lookup returns CDR1 SGHTA and CDR2 FQGTGA. V was trimmed by 4 bases and J by 4 bases, leaving 11 bases between them. There are 14 residues in the CDR3.

The rearrangement links TRBV6-1 to TRBJ2-6; D not certain. This CDR3 region has 14 residues. CDR1 is MNHNS, CDR2 SASEGT, per germline. Trimming left V 4 bases short and J 0 bases short, with 4 bases between. This CDR3 reads CASSADSGANVLTF. Here the CDR3 DNA reads TGTGCCAGCAGTGCGGACTCTGGGGCCAACGTCCTGACTTTC.